What follows are 29 T cell receptor beta chains derived from one specimen sequenced in a study of blood T cell repertoires in COVID-19. TCRdb keeps only in-frame clones here, not all; method: immunoSEQ multiplex PCR. The sample carries some 300,000 clones, roughly 86% recorded once. What was sequenced was PBMCs or T cells enriched from blood (not recorded which). Every receptor here comes from a woman aged 25 to 39 who had recovered from COVID-19.

V gene TRBV18 combines with J gene TRBJ1-3, with D perhaps matching TRBD1 (5 bases). The V gene lost 7 bases and the J gene lost 15 bases, with 22 bases spanning the gap. Germline lookup yields CDR1 KGHSH and CDR2 LQKENI. The CDR3 is 13 residues long. The CDR3 is CASFNTLGGEPYF. In DNA form, the CDR3 reads TGTGCCAGCTTCAACACACTCGGGGGTGAACCATATTTT. The full variable domain, with the rest looked up from reference TRBV18 and TRBJ1-3, is NAGVMQNPRHLVRRRGQEARLRCSPMKGHSHVYWYRQLPEEGLKFMVYLQKENIIDESGMPKERFSAEFPKEGPSILRIQQVVRGDSAAYFCASFNTLGGEPYFGEGSWLTVV.

The chain joins TRBV7-2 to TRBJ1-1; the match to TRBD1 covers 8 bases. The CDR3 runs to 14 residues. V trimming: 6 bases; J trimming: 3 bases; junction bases outside the gene matches: 6. Germline CDR1 reads SGHTA; CDR2 reads FQGNSA. CDR3 region: CASSQTGVYTEAFF. The CDR3 region has the DNA TGTGCCAGCAGTCAGACAGGGGTTTACACTGAAGCTTTCTTT.

V usage is TRBV11-2 and J usage is TRBJ1-6, with 10 bases fitting TRBD1. CDR1 is SGHAT, CDR2 FQNNGV, per germline. The V gene end was trimmed by 5 bases and the J gene end by 5 bases; junction bases not matched to a gene: 6. The CDR3 totals 16 residues. The CDR3 loop is CASSPWTGGNNSPLHF. Here the CDR3 DNA reads TGTGCCAGCAGCCCCTGGACAGGGGGGAATAATTCACCCCTCCACTTT. Combining the CDR3 with reference TRBV11-2 and TRBJ1-6 gives the whole variable domain EAGVAQSPRYKIIEKRQSVAFWCNPISGHATLYWYQQILGQGPKLLIQFQNNGVVDDSQLPKDRFSAERLKGVDSTLKIQPAKLEDSAVYLCASSPWTGGNNSPLHFGNGTRLTVT.

The chain is built from TRBV3-1 (or the pseudogene TRBV3-2) and TRBJ2-7; D is possibly TRBD2 (5 bases). This CDR3 has 13 residues. The germline V and J ends were trimmed by 3 bases and 4 bases, with 10 bases remaining between them. Looked up from germline, CDR1 is LGHDT and CDR2 is YNNKEL (reference sequence). CDR3 protein: CASSHGELYEQYF. Written as DNA, the CDR3 is TGTGCCAGCAGCCACGGGGAACTGTACGAGCAGTACTTC.

This clone was seen a single time. The rearrangement uses TRBV9 and TRBJ2-1; 9 bases match TRBD2. The germline gives CDR1 SGDLS, CDR2 YYNGEE. The CDR3 consists of 16 residues. Trimming at V came to 0 bases and at J to 5 bases, leaving 6 bases not matched to a gene. CDR3 nucleotide sequence: TGTGCCAGCAGCGTAGTTGGTCTAGCGGGAAACAATGAGCAGTTCTTC. It encodes CASSVVGLAGNNEQFF.

The chain is built from TRBV20-1 and TRBJ2-1, with 7 positions matching TRBD1. CDR3 length equals 15 residues. The V segment lost 3 bases and the J segment 7 bases; nucleotides outside the gene matches: 12. The germline V gene has CDR1 DFQATT and CDR2 SNEGSKA (reference sequence). The CDR3: CSASRQGEWGNEQFF. The CDR3 coding sequence is TGCAGTGCTAGTCGACAGGGCGAGTGGGGAAATGAGCAGTTCTTC.

This clone occurred a few times. CDR3: CASSLDRETLNTGELFF. The CDR3, as DNA: TGTGCCAGCAGCTTAGATCGCGAGACTTTAAACACCGGGGAGCTGTTTTTT. The chain recombines TRBV11-2 with TRBJ2-2; no clear D. There are 17 residues in the CDR3. The V gene's germline CDR1 is SGHAT and CDR2 FQNNGV. The V and J ends lost 0 bases and 2 bases respectively, with 13 bases between them.

This chain joins TRBV6-5 and TRBJ1-4; the D gene is possibly TRBD1 (6 bases). The germline V gene has CDR1 MNHEY and CDR2 SVGAGI. V was trimmed by 0 bases and J by 4 bases, leaving 12 bases between them. This CDR3 has 16 amino acids. The CDR3 here is CASSYSTDSYNEKLFF. The CDR3, as DNA: TGTGCCAGCAGTTACTCGACGGACAGCTATAATGAAAAACTGTTTTTT.

The V gene is TRBV3-1 (or the pseudogene TRBV3-2), the J gene TRBJ2-7; 9 bases line up with TRBD2. Germline V gene data show CDR1 as LGHDT and CDR2 as YNNKEL (reference sequence). The CDR3 runs to 15 residues. V trimming: 4 bases; J trimming: 2 bases; junction bases outside the gene matches: 6. CDR3 amino acids: CASSPLGGRAYEQYF. CDR3 nucleotide sequence: TGTGCCAGCAGCCCCCTTGGCGGGAGGGCCTACGAGCAGTACTTC.

The genes are TRBV11-3 and TRBJ1-1; the D is unclear. Looked up from germline, CDR1 is SGHNT and CDR2 is YENEEA. V was cut by 5 bases and J by 2 bases, with 21 bases left in between. The length of the CDR3 is 17 residues. Written as DNA, the CDR3 is TGTGCCAGCAGCATGGGCGGGAGCACCGATAGCAACACTGAAGCTTTCTTT. This translates into CASSMGGSTDSNTEAFF.

As regards this clone: The sample carries other DNA sequences with the same CDR3. V gene TRBV9 combines with J gene TRBJ1-1; D is possibly TRBD1 (5 bases). The CDR3 contains 15 residues. Deletions cut 0 bases from V and 4 bases from J, with 13 bases between. Germline CDR1 reads SGDLS; CDR2 reads YYNGEE. In nucleotides, the CDR3 is TGTGCCAGCAGCGTAGGTGGGCAGGGTGGCACTGAAGCTTTCTTT. It codes for CASSVGGQGGTEAFF.

This chain joins TRBV5-1 and TRBJ1-1; tentatively, D is TRBD1 (5 bases). This CDR3 spans 11 amino acids. The germline gives CDR1 SGHRS, CDR2 YFSETQ. The V and J ends lost 4 bases and 8 bases respectively, with 9 bases between them. DNA of the CDR3: TGCGCCAGCAGCAGGGGTTTCGAAGCTTTCTTT. Amino acids: CASSRGFEAFF. Based on the CDR3 plus reference TRBV5-1 and TRBJ1-1, the full variable domain is KAGVTQTPRYLIKTRGQQVTLSCSPISGHRSVSWYQQTPGQGLQFLFEYFSETQRNKGNFPGRFSGRQFSNSRSEMNVSTLELGDSALYLCASSRGFEAFFGQGTRLTVV.

This CDR3 reads CASSPERGTEAFF. The CDR3 DNA follows: TGTGCCAGCAGCCCCGAGCGAGGGACTGAAGCTTTCTTT. The chain links TRBV7-3 to TRBJ1-1; D is undetermined. The CDR3 is 13 amino acids. Germline CDR1 SGHTA, CDR2 FQGTGA. Trimming shortened V by 5 bases and J by 5 bases, and 12 bases separated the two germline ends.

The V call is TRBV11-1, the J call TRBJ2-6; TRBD1 matches at 8 bases. Germline values: CDR1 SGHAT, CDR2 FQDESV (reference sequence). Trimming removed 5 bases from V and 3 bases from J; junction bases left unmatched: 6. CDR3 size: 16 residues. CDR3 nucleotides: TGTGCCAGCAGCCTCCAGGGGGCGCGTGGGGCCAACGTCCTGACTTTC. Amino acid sequence: CASSLQGARGANVLTF.

The J gene is TRBJ2-7, the V gene TRBV5-8; unclear D gene. With 4 bases removed from V and 2 bases from J, the gap between germline ends came to 7 bases. CDR1 and CDR2 from the germline V gene are SGHTS and YDEGEE. The CDR3 runs to 12 residues. The CDR3 sequence: CASSVLTYEQYF. The CDR3 bases are TGTGCCAGCAGCGTCCTTACCTACGAGCAGTACTTC.

The chain couples TRBV10-3 to TRBJ1-5; no definite D call. The V gene's germline CDR1 is ENHRY and CDR2 SYGVKD. This CDR3 contains 16 residues. V lost 0 bases, J lost 4 bases, and 13 bases lay in between. CDR3 nucleotide sequence: TGTGCCATCAGTGAGTCATCGAATCCCAGAAATCAGCCCCAGCATTTT. Protein: CAISESSNPRNQPQHF.

V and J are TRBV19 and TRBJ1-5; D is perhaps TRBD1 (6 bases). The CDR3 has 14 residues. Trimming took off 9 bases at V and 5 bases at J, with 17 bases between the two ends. Germline-derived CDR1 and CDR2 are LNHDA and SQIVND (reference sequence). DNA for the CDR3: TGTGCCAGCGCTTTCCTAGGGGGTGATCAGCCCCAGCATTTT. It translates to CASAFLGGDQPQHF.

CDR3 loop: CASSYSAGYNYGYTF. The CDR3 DNA reads as TGTGCCAGCAGTTACTCAGCAGGCTATAACTATGGCTACACCTTC. The chain links TRBV6-5 to TRBJ1-2; D is unclear. Germline CDR1 MNHEY, CDR2 SVGAGI. V gave up 0 bases and J gave up 1 base, with 9 bases separating them. There are 15 residues in the CDR3.

The chain couples TRBV10-3 to TRBJ1-5; 7 bases are shared with TRBD1. V was pared by 4 bases and J by 0 bases, with 12 bases of the junction left unmatched. CDR3 length: 18 residues. Germline V gene lookup returns CDR1 ENHRY and CDR2 SYGVKD. The CDR3 DNA is TGTGCCATCAGTGTGGAGTTGTGGGACAGAAATAGCAATCAGCCCCAGCATTTT. Translation gives CAISVELWDRNSNQPQHF.

This chain uses TRBV5-4 with TRBJ2-6; unclear D gene. The germline CDR1 and CDR2 sequences are SGHNT and YYREEE (reference sequence). This CDR3 spans 17 amino acids. V shed 5 bases and J shed 0 bases, with 15 bases lying between them. In nucleotides, the CDR3 is TGTGCCAGCAGGCAGGAAACAAAAACCTCTGGGGCCAACGTCCTGACTTTC. Translating it yields CASRQETKTSGANVLTF.

The V gene is TRBV7-2, the J gene TRBJ2-1; 14 nucleotides line up with TRBD2. The germline CDR1 and CDR2 sequences are SGHTA and FQGNSA. The ends lost 6 bases at V and 7 bases at J; junction bases unmatched: 8. CDR3 size: 16 residues. The CDR3: CASRARLAGGQNEQFF. CDR3 nucleotide sequence: TGTGCCAGCAGGGCCCGACTAGCGGGAGGGCAGAATGAGCAGTTCTTC.

This clone was observed once. The gene calls are TRBV7-6 and TRBJ2-7; 7 bases are shared with TRBD2. Germline CDR1 and CDR2: SGHVS and FNYEAQ. This CDR3 has 14 residues. Trimming cost V 2 bases and J 4 bases; bases outside gene matches: 5. The CDR3 nucleotides read TGTGCCAGCAGCTTAAGGTCTAGCGGATACGAGCAGTACTTC. Translating gives CASSLRSSGYEQYF. Looking up the rest from reference TRBV7-6 and TRBJ2-7 gives the full variable domain: GAGVSQSPRYKVTKRGQDVALRCDPISGHVSLYWYRQALGQGPEFLTYFNYEAQQDKSGLPNDRFSAERPEGSISTLTIQRTEQRDSAMYRCASSLRSSGYEQYFGPGTRLTVT.

V is TRBV9 and J is TRBJ2-7; tentatively, D is TRBD1 (6 bases). V lost 1 base and J lost 5, with 16 bases in between. Germline V lookup: CDR1 SGDLS, CDR2 YYNGEE. This CDR3 is 15 amino acids long. CDR3 loop: CASSVLAGAIHEQYF. DNA of the CDR3: TGTGCCAGCAGCGTATTGGCAGGGGCTATCCACGAGCAGTACTTC.

The V and J genes are TRBV29-1 and TRBJ1-1; D may be TRBD1 (6 bases). The V end lost 4 bases, the J end lost 0 bases, and 9 bases lay between the germline ends. The germline gives CDR1 SQVTM, CDR2 ANQGSEA. The CDR3 consists of 13 residues. The CDR3 sequence: CSVAAGVNTEAFF. CDR3 nucleotides: TGCAGCGTTGCCGCAGGGGTGAACACTGAAGCTTTCTTT.

To note about this clone: This sample also contains other DNA sequences that code for the same CDR3. The chain links TRBV6-5 to TRBJ2-7; 13 bases map to TRBD2. With 5 bases clipped from V and 2 bases from J, the junction kept 3 bases outside the gene matches. The CDR3 runs to 15 residues. CDR1 and CDR2 from the germline V gene are MNHEY and SVGAGI. The CDR3: CASSLGLAGAYEQYF. CDR3 nucleotide sequence: TGTGCCAGCAGTCTTGGACTAGCGGGAGCCTACGAGCAGTACTTC.

The chain combines TRBV10-2 with TRBJ2-3; no clear D. This CDR3 has 15 amino acids. Trimming removed 8 bases at V and 0 bases at J, with 15 bases between. Looked up from germline, CDR1 is WSHSY and CDR2 is SAAADI. The CDR3 DNA follows: TGCGCCAGCGATGACACGTCTACTAGCACAGATACGCAGTATTTT. It yields the protein CASDDTSTSTDTQYF.

This chain joins TRBV15 and TRBJ1-2; a possible D gene is TRBD1 (6 bases). The CDR3 consists of 15 residues. V was trimmed by 1 base and J by 6 bases, leaving 15 bases between them. The V gene's germline CDR1 is LNHNV and CDR2 YYDKDF (reference sequence). CDR3 amino acids: CATSRVIQGIHGYTF. The DNA for the CDR3 is TGTGCCACCAGCAGAGTGATACAGGGCATACATGGCTACACCTTC.

The chain couples TRBV6-2 or TRBV6-3 to TRBJ2-7, with TRBD2 identical over 10 bases. CDR3 size: 15 residues. V lost 6 bases, J lost 1 base, and 6 bases stayed unmatched. Germline loops: CDR1 MNHEY, CDR2 SVGEGT. The chain's CDR3 is CASSLGTSASYEQYF. The DNA of the CDR3 is TGTGCCAGCAGCTTAGGGACTAGCGCTTCCTACGAGCAGTACTTC.

The J gene is TRBJ2-1, the V gene TRBV24-1; maybe TRBD2 (6 bases). This CDR3 contains 15 residues. The germline V and J ends were trimmed by 4 bases and 4 bases, with 13 bases remaining between them. Germline-derived CDR1 and CDR2 are KGHDR and SFDVKD. CDR3 protein: CATSEGGSQYNEQFF. Here the CDR3 DNA reads TGTGCCACCAGTGAAGGAGGGTCCCAATACAATGAGCAGTTCTTC.